The source of this T cell receptor beta chain is a study of shared clonotypes between healthy human individuals. The CDR3 runs 14 residues. Germline V gives CDR1 MGHDK, CDR2 SYGVNS. V was clipped by 2 bases and J by 4 bases, with 9 bases between them. This clone was picked up a small number of times. The target antigen is unknown. Other DNA sequences within the sample encode an identical CDR3. General study points: Against clonotypes common to all four donors, non-shared ones had lower generation probabilities. Few donors limited the genetic and exposure-history diversity represented.

As processed by the authors: In the immunoSEQ data, sequences were junction-only and lacked quality scores, so filtering differed. Only in-frame clones appear in the TCRdb table, and some are missing; sequencing was by immunoSEQ multiplex PCR. V, J and clone size derive from that table, while D and trimming were established from the DNA sequence. The profile covers some 1 million clones, with around 74% appearing a single time and roughly 1.4% taken by the ten largest. All the donors were Caucasian adults who lived in Nashville, Tennessee. This TCR came from a man aged 18 to 29 in good health. Sequenced input: memory CD4+ T cells sorted from blood. The subset denotes: CD45RA-negative fraction. The rearrangement joins TRBV25-1 to TRBJ2-1; D gene uncertain. The CDR3 spells CASSEGSSYNEQFF. Written as DNA, the CDR3 is TGTGCCAGCAGTGAAGGTAGCAGTTACAATGAGCAGTTCTTC.